The 2 T cell receptor beta chains listed next were all sequenced from one sample in a study of T-cell reconstitution after alpha-beta-depleted transplantation in children. Unique molecular identifiers were used in preparing the TCRbeta library. TCRdb reanalysed the PCR reads using MiXCR and keeps one entry per CDR3 protein. The repertoire consists of tens of thousands of distinct CDR3 sequences, with roughly 20% occurring once and the leading ten covering 45% to 55%. Sequenced material: PBMCs, mostly from graft donor cells, taken 360 days after TCRalphabeta/CD19-depleted stem cell transplant. The receptors were gathered from a male patient between 2 and 10 years old who had a stem cell transplant for acute lymphoblastic leukemia, so the T cells may come from the graft donor.

The gene calls are TRBV5-1 and TRBJ2-7; possibly TRBD2 for D (5 bases). Germline CDR1 reads SGHRS; CDR2 reads YFSETQ. The V end lost 3 bases, the J end lost 1 base, and 17 bases lay between the germline ends. The CDR3 is made up of 16 amino acids. CDR3 nucleotides: TGCGCCAGCAGCTCCCCTGCTAACGGAGGATCCTACGAGCAGTACTTC. It codes for CASSSPANGGSYEQYF.

The chain uses TRBV14 and TRBJ2-5; D unresolved. V was shortened by 1 base and J by 0 bases, with 9 bases between the two germline ends. The CDR3 totals 15 residues. Germline CDR1 reads SGHDN; CDR2 reads FVKESK. CDR3 DNA: TGTGCCAGCAGCCAAGTGTATAAGTACCAAGAGACCCAGTACTTC. As protein: CASSQVYKYQETQYF.